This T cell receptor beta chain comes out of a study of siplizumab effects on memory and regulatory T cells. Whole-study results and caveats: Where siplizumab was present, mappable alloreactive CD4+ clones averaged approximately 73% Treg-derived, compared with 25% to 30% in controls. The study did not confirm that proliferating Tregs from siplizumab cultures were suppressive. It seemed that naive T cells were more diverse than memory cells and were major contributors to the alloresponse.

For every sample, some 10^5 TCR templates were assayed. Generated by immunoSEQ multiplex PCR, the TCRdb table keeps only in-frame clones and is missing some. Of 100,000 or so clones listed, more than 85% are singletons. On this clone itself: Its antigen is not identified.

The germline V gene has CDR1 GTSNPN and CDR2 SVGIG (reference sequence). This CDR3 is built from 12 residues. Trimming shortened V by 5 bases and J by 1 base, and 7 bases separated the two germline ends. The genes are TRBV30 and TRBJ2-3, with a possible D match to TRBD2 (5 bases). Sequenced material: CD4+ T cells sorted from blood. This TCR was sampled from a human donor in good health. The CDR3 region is CAWGGGTDTQYF. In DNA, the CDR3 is TGTGCCTGGGGAGGAGGCACAGATACGCAGTATTTT.